This T cell receptor (beta chain) was sequenced for a study of T cell responses to AZD1222 COVID-19 vaccine. Study-level points and caveats: Baseline testing showed seropositivity in only five or six AZD1222 recipients.

The CDR3 covers 13 residues. The ends were cut back, 0 bases at V and 8 bases at J, with 9 bases in the middle. CDR1 and CDR2 (germline): SGHDN, FVKESK. The method was immunoSEQ multiplex PCR; TCRdb's version includes in-frame clones alone and lacks a portion of them. The data hold about 150,000 clones, with approximately 94% observed a single time. Details on this clone: No antigen is known for it.

This sequence was found in an adult in good health. V and J are TRBV14 and TRBJ2-3; possibly TRBD2 for D (6 bases). The specimen was peripheral blood, collected on day 0 of AZD1222 vaccination. Here the CDR3 reads CASSQDNGGTQYF. The CDR3 DNA sequence: TGTGCCAGCAGCCAAGATAACGGGGGTACGCAGTATTTT.